This TCR beta chain appears in the sequencing data of a study of T cell responses to AZD1222 COVID-19 vaccine. Regarding the study as a whole: An increase in Spike-specific TCR breadth and depth was observed after two AZD1222 doses.

Sequencing used immunoSEQ multiplex PCR; TCRdb keeps in-frame clones, though not all of them. Found here are 130,000 or so clones, approximately 93% of them singletons; the top ten hold about 1%. A word on this clone: Its antigen remains unidentified.

This TCR was sampled from an adult in good health. This specimen consisted of peripheral blood, obtained on day 0 of AZD1222 vaccination.

The CDR3 loop is CASSIPGQRETQYF. DNA for the CDR3: TGTGCCAGTAGTATTCCGGGACAGCGAGAGACCCAGTACTTC. The V call is TRBV19, the J call TRBJ2-5, with 7 bases aligning to TRBD1. From germline, CDR1 is LNHDA and CDR2 SQIVND (reference sequence). CDR3 length: 14 amino acids. After removal of 3 bases from V and 4 bases from J, the junction contained 5 bases not matched to a gene.